The T cell receptor beta chain described here comes from a study of control samples from healthy donors and cancer patients. The V gene's germline CDR1 is SGHNT and CDR2 YYREEE (reference sequence). The CDR3 is 16 residues long. The V and J ends lost 4 bases and 0 bases, in that order; junction bases with no gene match: 6. Data came from immunoSEQ multiplex PCR; TCRdb stores just in-frame clones and leaves some out. Among fewer than 200,000 clones listed, 90% were seen once. The V call is TRBV5-4, the J call TRBJ2-2; 7 bases map to TRBD2. This clonotype was sampled from a woman aged 50 to 60 in good health. Input material: blood. CDR3 region: CASSVGGGPNTGELFF. The CDR3 bases are TGTGCCAGCAGCGTCGGCGGGGGACCGAACACCGGGGAGCTGTTTTTT.